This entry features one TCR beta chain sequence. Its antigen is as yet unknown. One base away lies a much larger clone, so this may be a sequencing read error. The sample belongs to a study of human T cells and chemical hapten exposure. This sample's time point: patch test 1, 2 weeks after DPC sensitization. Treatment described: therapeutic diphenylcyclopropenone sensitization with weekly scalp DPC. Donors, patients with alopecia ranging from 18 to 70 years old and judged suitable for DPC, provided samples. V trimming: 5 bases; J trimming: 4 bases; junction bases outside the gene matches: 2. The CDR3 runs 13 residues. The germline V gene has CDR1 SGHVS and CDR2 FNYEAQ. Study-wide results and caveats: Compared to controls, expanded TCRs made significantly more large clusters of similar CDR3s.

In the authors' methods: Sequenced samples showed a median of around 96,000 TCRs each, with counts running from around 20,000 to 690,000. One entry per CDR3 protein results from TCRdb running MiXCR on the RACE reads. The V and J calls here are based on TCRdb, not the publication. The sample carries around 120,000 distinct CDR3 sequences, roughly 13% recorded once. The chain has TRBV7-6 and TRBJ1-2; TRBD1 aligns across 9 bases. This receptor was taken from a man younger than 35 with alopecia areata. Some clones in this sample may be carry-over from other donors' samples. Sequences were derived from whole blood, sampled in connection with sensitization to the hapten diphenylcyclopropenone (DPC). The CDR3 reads CASSPTGGYGYTF. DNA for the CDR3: TGTGCCAGCAGCCCGACAGGGGGCTATGGCTACACCTTC. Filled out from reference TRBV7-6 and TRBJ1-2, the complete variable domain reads GAGVSQSPRYKVTKRGQDVALRCDPISGHVSLYWYRQALGQGPEFLTYFNYEAQQDKSGLPNDRFSAERPEGSISTLTIQRTEQRDSAMYRCASSPTGGYGYTFGSGTRLTVV.